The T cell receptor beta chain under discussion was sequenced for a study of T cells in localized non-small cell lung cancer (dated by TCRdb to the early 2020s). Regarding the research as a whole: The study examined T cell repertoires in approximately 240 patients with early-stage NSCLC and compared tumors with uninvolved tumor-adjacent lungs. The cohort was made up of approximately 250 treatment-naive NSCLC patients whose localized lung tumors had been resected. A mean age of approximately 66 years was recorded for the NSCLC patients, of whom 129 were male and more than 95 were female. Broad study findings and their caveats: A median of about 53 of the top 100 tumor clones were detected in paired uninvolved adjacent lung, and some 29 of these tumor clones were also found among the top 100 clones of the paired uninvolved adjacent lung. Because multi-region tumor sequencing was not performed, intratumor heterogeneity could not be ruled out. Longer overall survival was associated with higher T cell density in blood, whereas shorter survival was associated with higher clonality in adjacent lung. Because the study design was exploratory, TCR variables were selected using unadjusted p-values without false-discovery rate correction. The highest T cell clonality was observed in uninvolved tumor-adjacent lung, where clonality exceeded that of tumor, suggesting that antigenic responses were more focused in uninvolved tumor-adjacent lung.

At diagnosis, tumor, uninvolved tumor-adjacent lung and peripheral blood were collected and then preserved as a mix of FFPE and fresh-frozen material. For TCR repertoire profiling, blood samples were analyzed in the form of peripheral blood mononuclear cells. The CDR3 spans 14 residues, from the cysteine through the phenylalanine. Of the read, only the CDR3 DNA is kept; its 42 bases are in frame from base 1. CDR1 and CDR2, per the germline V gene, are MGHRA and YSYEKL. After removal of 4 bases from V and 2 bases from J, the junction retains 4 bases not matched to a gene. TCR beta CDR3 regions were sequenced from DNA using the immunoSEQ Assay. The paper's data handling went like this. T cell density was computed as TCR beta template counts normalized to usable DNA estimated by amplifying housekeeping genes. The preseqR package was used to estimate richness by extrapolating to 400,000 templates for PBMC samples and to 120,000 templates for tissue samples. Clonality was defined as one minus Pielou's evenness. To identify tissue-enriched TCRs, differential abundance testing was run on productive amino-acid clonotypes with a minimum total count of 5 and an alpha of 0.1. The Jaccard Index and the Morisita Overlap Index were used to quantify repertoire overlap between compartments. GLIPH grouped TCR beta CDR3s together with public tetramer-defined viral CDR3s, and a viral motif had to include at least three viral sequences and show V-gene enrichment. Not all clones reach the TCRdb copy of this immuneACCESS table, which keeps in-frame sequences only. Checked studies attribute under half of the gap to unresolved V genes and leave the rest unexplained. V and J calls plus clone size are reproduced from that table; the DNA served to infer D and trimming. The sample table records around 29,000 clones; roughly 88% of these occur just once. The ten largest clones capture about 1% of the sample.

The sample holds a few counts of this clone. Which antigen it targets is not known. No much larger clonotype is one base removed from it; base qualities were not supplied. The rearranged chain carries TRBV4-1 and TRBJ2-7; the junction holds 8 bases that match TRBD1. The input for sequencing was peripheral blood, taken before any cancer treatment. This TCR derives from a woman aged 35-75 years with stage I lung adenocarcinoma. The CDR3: CASSRGQETYEQYF. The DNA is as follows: TGCGCCAGCAGCCGGGGACAGGAGACCTACGAGCAGTACTTC.